A single sample is the source of the 32 T cell receptor beta chains below, sequenced in a study of T cells after yellow fever vaccination. One entry per CDR3 protein results from TCRdb running MiXCR on the 5' RACE reads. The sample lists about 580,000 distinct CDR3 sequences; less than 20% were seen once. The sequenced sample was PBMCs, obtained around 5 days after the first yellow fever vaccination. The receptors were sampled from a man between 18 and 35 years old who received the YFV17D yellow fever vaccine.

The V call is TRBV6-1, the J call TRBJ1-4; tentative D call: TRBD1 (5 bases). The CDR3 totals 15 residues. The germline V gene has CDR1 MNHNS and CDR2 SASEGT. The V end lost 5 bases, the J end lost 7 bases, and 17 bases lay between the germline ends. The CDR3 region has the DNA TGTGCCAGCAGTCCAGCTGGCAGGGTGGGTGAAAAACTGTTTTTT. Translated: CASSPAGRVGEKLFF.

This chain joins TRBV7-8 and TRBJ2-3; maybe TRBD2 (6 bases). Germline values: CDR1 SGHVS, CDR2 FQNEAQ. Trimming shortened V by 4 bases and J by 4 bases, and 12 bases separated the two germline ends. This CDR3 region has 14 residues. CDR3 sequence (DNA): TGTGCCAGCAGCTCTAGCGCGAGAGCAGATACGCAGTATTTT. It is translated as CASSSSARADTQYF.

Points on this clonotype: This sequence may be a read error, since a much larger clone differs from it by one base. The chain employs TRBV20-1 and TRBJ2-2; D remains unclear. The CDR3 is made up of 13 amino acids. CDR1 is DFQATT and CDR2 is SNEGSKA in the germline V gene (reference sequence). V was cut by 5 bases and J by 3 bases, with 10 bases left in between. This CDR3 is CSARVRYTGELFF. In nucleotides, the CDR3 is TGCAGTGCTCGGGTCCGCTACACCGGGGAGCTGTTTTTT.

The V gene is TRBV7-9, the J gene TRBJ1-1; D is unresolved. Trimming pared 5 bases from V and 0 bases from J, leaving 13 bases between. CDR3 length: 15 amino acids. Germline V gene data show CDR1 as SEHNR and CDR2 as FQNEAQ (reference sequence). DNA of the CDR3: TGTGCCAGCAGCGAGCCCGGCAGTCTGAACACTGAAGCTTTCTTT. Protein: CASSEPGSLNTEAFF.

This clonotype has only a few counts. A read error may account for a junction end that differs from germline. V gene TRBV4-2 combines with J gene TRBJ2-3, with no clear D. The CDR3 is made up of 16 amino acids. Germline V CDR1 and CDR2: LGHNA, YNFKEQ. CDR3 bases: TGCGCCAGCAGCCAAGATCGAGGTGCTAGCACAGATACGCAGTATTTT. Its translation is CASSQDRGASTDTQYF.

The rearrangement links TRBV14 to TRBJ2-1, with D unresolved. The CDR3 spans 12 residues. Trimming pared 10 bases from V and 5 bases from J, leaving 12 bases between. Germline CDR1 reads SGHDN; CDR2 reads FVKESK. The CDR3 bases are TGTGCCAACAGAGGAGAGAACAATGAGCAGTTCTTC. Translation gives CANRGENNEQFF. Using reference TRBV14 and TRBJ2-1 for the parts outside the CDR3, the full variable domain is EAGVTQFPSHSVIEKGQTVTLRCDPISGHDNLYWYRRVMGKEIKFLLHFVKESKQDESGMPNNRFLAERTGGTYSTLKVQPAELEDSGVYFCANRGENNEQFFGPGTRLTVL.

This clonotype was picked up one time. The genes are TRBV7-3 and TRBJ2-3; 10 positions match TRBD2. V lost 5 bases, J lost 1 base, and 12 bases stayed unmatched. Per the germline V gene, CDR1 is SGHTA and CDR2 is FQGTGA. CDR3 size: 18 residues. The DNA of the CDR3 is TGTGCCAGCAGCGACTCCCTGAGCGGGGGGGTAGGCACAGATACGCAGTATTTT. This translates into CASSDSLSGGVGTDTQYF.

The chain employs TRBV20-1 and TRBJ1-2; D may be TRBD1 (6 bases). The germline CDR1 and CDR2 sequences are DFQATT and SNEGSKA (reference sequence). V was pared by 3 bases and J by 3 bases, with 17 bases between. This CDR3 contains 15 residues. CDR3: CSAREDREVYYGYTF. CDR3 coding DNA: TGCAGTGCTAGGGAGGACAGAGAAGTATACTATGGCTACACCTTC.

This clonotype was seen ten or more times. The chain is built from TRBV6-5 and TRBJ2-3; weak D call: TRBD1 (6 bases). In germline, CDR1 is MNHEY, CDR2 SVGAGI. V gave up 6 bases and J gave up 9 bases, with 13 bases separating them. The CDR3 has 12 residues. The CDR3 DNA is TGTGCCAGCAGAACTACAGGGCACACGCAGTATTTT. Translating gives CASRTTGHTQYF.

With regard to this clonotype: At one of its ends the junction is not consistent with the germline gene, which may arise from a read error. The V gene is TRBV6-2 or TRBV6-3, the J gene TRBJ2-1, with D possibly being TRBD2 (5 bases). This CDR3 is 16 amino acids long. Germline V gene sequence: CDR1 MNHEY, CDR2 SVGEGT. The CDR3 here is CANSYSAGPLVNEQFF. The CDR3 DNA reads as TGTGCCAACAGTTACTCTGCGGGCCCCCTGGTCAATGAGCAGTTCTTC.

The V call is TRBV10-3, the J call TRBJ2-5; 8 nucleotides line up with TRBD1. The CDR3 consists of 15 residues. Per the germline V gene, CDR1 is ENHRY and CDR2 is SYGVKD. The ends lost 3 bases at V and 1 base at J; junction bases unmatched: 4. CDR3 protein: CAISDFGQGQETQYF. CDR3 DNA: TGTGCCATCAGTGATTTCGGACAGGGCCAAGAGACCCAGTACTTC.

This clonotype was seen only once. J is TRBJ2-7 and V is TRBV7-6; D might be TRBD2 (6 bases). Germline CDR1 SGHVS, CDR2 FNYEAQ. The V end was cut by 5 bases, the J end by 5 bases, with 19 bases between. The CDR3 is 15 amino acids. CDR3 amino acids: CASSPTGLVSDEQYF. The DNA of the CDR3 is TGTGCCAGCAGCCCAACGGGACTCGTGTCAGACGAGCAGTACTTC.

The J gene is TRBJ2-1, the V gene TRBV20-1; 13 positions match TRBD2. V gave up 6 bases and J gave up 16 bases; unmatched junction bases: 18. Germline CDR1 reads DFQATT; CDR2 reads SNEGSKA (reference sequence). The CDR3 loop spans 15 amino acids. The CDR3, as DNA: TGCAGTGCAATCGTGGGGACTAGCGGGGACAATGAGTATTTCTTC. It specifies CSAIVGTSGDNEYFF.

This clonotype showed up just a few times. The chain joins TRBV7-6 to TRBJ2-7; the D gene is possibly TRBD2 (5 bases). Trimming left V 1 base short and J 0 bases short, with 10 bases between. The CDR3 contains 15 residues. Looked up from germline, CDR1 is SGHVS and CDR2 is FNYEAQ. This chain's CDR3 is CASSLDVGSSYEQYV. DNA of the CDR3: TGTGCCAGCAGCTTAGATGTGGGGAGCTCCTACGAGCAGTACGTC.

This clonotype was recorded at least ten times. This chain uses TRBV4-1 with TRBJ1-6; 11 nucleotides align to TRBD1. Germline V lookup: CDR1 MGHRA, CDR2 YSYEKL. V shed 5 bases and J 10 bases; nucleotides not matched to a gene: 4. The CDR3 is made up of 14 amino acids. CDR3 protein: CASSSGTGGSPLHF. The CDR3, as DNA: TGCGCCAGCAGCTCCGGGACAGGGGGGTCACCCCTCCACTTT.

This clonotype was seen repeatedly, ten times or more. The chain links TRBV7-9 to TRBJ2-2; D is tentatively TRBD1 or TRBD2 (5 bases each). CDR3 length: 14 residues. Germline loops: CDR1 SEHNR, CDR2 FQNEAQ (reference sequence). Trimming took 6 bases from V and 3 from J, leaving 11 bases between them. The CDR3 loop is CASRVQGDTGELFF. CDR3 sequence (DNA): TGTGCCAGCAGGGTGCAGGGAGACACCGGGGAGCTGTTTTTT. Using reference TRBV7-9 and TRBJ2-2 for the parts outside the CDR3, the full variable domain is DTGVSQNPRHKITKRGQNVTFRCDPISEHNRLYWYRQTLGQGPEFLTYFQNEAQLEKSRLLSDRFSAERPKGSFSTLEIQRTEQGDSAMYLCASRVQGDTGELFFGEGSRLTVL.

The J gene is TRBJ1-2, the V gene TRBV4-3; 9 bases agree with TRBD1. The CDR3 is 14 residues long. Trimming took 1 base from V and 8 from J; bases not matched to a gene: 5. The germline V gene encodes CDR1 LGHNA and CDR2 YSLEER. The CDR3 protein is CASSQADRGEGYTF. DNA of the CDR3: TGCGCCAGCAGCCAAGCGGACAGGGGAGAAGGCTACACCTTC.

The rearrangement joins TRBV11-2 to TRBJ2-3; the D call may be TRBD1 or TRBD2 (5 bases each). V gave up 5 bases and J gave up 6 bases, with 18 bases separating them. Germline CDR1 and CDR2: SGHAT and FQNNGV. The CDR3 covers 15 residues. The chain's CDR3 is CASSPHGALADTQYF. The CDR3 region has the DNA TGTGCCAGCAGCCCCCATGGGGCTTTAGCGGATACGCAGTATTTT.

The chain uses TRBV20-1 and TRBJ2-5; D remains unclear. CDR3 size: 13 residues. In germline, CDR1 is DFQATT, CDR2 SNEGSKA (reference sequence). The V gene lost 1 base and the J gene lost 5 bases, with 11 bases spanning the gap. CDR3 in DNA: TGCAGTGCTAGAGGCGATGCTAAGGAGACCCAGTACTTC. Protein product: CSARGDAKETQYF.

The chain carries TRBV7-3 and TRBJ2-7; the D is unclear. The CDR3 length is 13 residues. Germline V CDR1 and CDR2: SGHTA, FQGTGA. The V end was cut by 2 bases, the J end by 3 bases, with 8 bases between. The CDR3 nucleotides read TGTGCCAGCAGCTTATTGCCTCTCTACGAGCAGTACTTC. This encodes CASSLLPLYEQYF.

This clonotype was counted only a few times. The genes are TRBV4-1 and TRBJ2-5, with 11 bases aligning to TRBD1. The CDR3 is 17 amino acids. Trimming took 4 bases from V and 5 from J; bases not matched to a gene: 12. CDR1 and CDR2 (germline): MGHRA, YSYEKL. CDR3 residues: CASSPSPVGQGVETQYF. CDR3 bases: TGCGCCAGCAGCCCCTCCCCGGTGGGACAGGGGGTCGAGACCCAGTACTTC.

J is TRBJ2-7 and V is TRBV12-3 or TRBV12-4, with 10 bases fitting TRBD1. The CDR3 has 13 amino acids. J was trimmed by 6 bases and V by 3 bases; bases with no gene match: 2. CDR3 in amino acids: CASSFGTGVEQYF. CDR3 nucleotide sequence: TGTGCCAGCAGTTTTGGGACAGGGGTCGAGCAGTACTTC.

The rearrangement joins TRBV5-7 to TRBJ2-1; D unresolved. TRBV5-7 is identified as an open reading frame with a role that is uncertain. V lost 1 base and J 7 bases, leaving 15 bases between the germline ends. The length of the CDR3 is 15 residues. This CDR3 is CASSLRVRCRNEQFF. The CDR3 DNA reads as TGTGCCAGCAGCTTGCGGGTCCGTTGTAGAAATGAGCAGTTCTTC.

The chain carries TRBV9 and TRBJ2-4; D may be TRBD1 (6 bases). Germline assignment: CDR1 SGDLS and CDR2 YYNGEE. Trimming took off 3 bases at V and 0 bases at J, with 10 bases between the two ends. This CDR3 spans 15 amino acids. Here the CDR3 reads CASSAGVLAKNIQYF. CDR3 nucleotide sequence: TGTGCCAGCAGCGCAGGGGTTTTAGCCAAAAACATTCAGTACTTC.

The gene calls are TRBV18 and TRBJ2-2; 7 bases align to TRBD1. The junction had 5 bases not matched to a gene; V was cut back by 6 bases and J by 4 bases. Germline V gene sequence: CDR1 KGHSH, CDR2 LQKENI. The CDR3 covers 14 residues. The CDR3 spells CASSDQGVTGELFF. CDR3 sequence (DNA): TGTGCCAGCTCGGACCAGGGGGTCACCGGGGAGCTGTTTTTT.

The chain uses TRBV5-1 and TRBJ1-6; D not certain. Germline CDR1 reads SGHRS; CDR2 reads YFSETQ. The V and J ends lost 4 bases and 7 bases respectively, with 9 bases between them. CDR3 size: 13 residues. CDR3 DNA: TGCGCCAGCAGCCGGGTCGGGAATTCACCCCTCCACTTT. This codes for CASSRVGNSPLHF. Full variable domain (outside the CDR3, taken from reference TRBV5-1 and TRBJ1-6): KAGVTQTPRYLIKTRGQQVTLSCSPISGHRSVSWYQQTPGQGLQFLFEYFSETQRNKGNFPGRFSGRQFSNSRSEMNVSTLELGDSALYLCASSRVGNSPLHFGNGTRLTVT.

This clonotype was recorded a few times. The chain links TRBV3-1 to TRBJ2-3; tentative D call: TRBD1 (8 bases). Trimming removed 4 bases at V and 6 bases at J, with 20 bases between. Germline CDR1 and CDR2: LGHDT and YNNKEL (reference sequence). The CDR3 is 16 residues long. The CDR3 loop is CASSPQGGPPHDTQYF. DNA for the CDR3: TGTGCCAGCAGCCCACAGGGGGGGCCGCCTCACGATACGCAGTATTTT.

This clonotype was picked up a small number of times. The chain links TRBV7-2 to TRBJ2-7; 7 bases line up with TRBD1. Per germline, CDR1 SGHTA and CDR2 FQGNSA. This CDR3 spans 14 amino acids. V was pared by 1 base and J by 1 base, with 1 base of the junction left unmatched. The CDR3 sequence is CASSLVQGSYEQYV. The CDR3 DNA follows: TGTGCCAGCAGCTTAGTACAGGGGTCCTACGAGCAGTACGTC.

The chain is built from TRBV9 and TRBJ2-1; D is perhaps TRBD1 (6 bases). V lost 3 bases and J 4 bases, leaving 14 bases between the germline ends. Germline lookup yields CDR1 SGDLS and CDR2 YYNGEE. The CDR3 is made up of 15 amino acids. This CDR3 is CASSGLRGAYNEQFF. DNA of the CDR3: TGTGCCAGCAGCGGCCTCAGGGGTGCGTACAATGAGCAGTTCTTC.

There are a few counts of this clonotype. This chain uses TRBV27 with TRBJ2-7; D possibly uses TRBD1 or TRBD2 (5 bases each). Germline CDR1 is MNHEY and CDR2 is SMNVEV (reference sequence). The V gene lost 5 bases and the J gene lost 2 bases, with 16 bases spanning the gap. This CDR3 has 15 residues. The CDR3 nucleotides read TGTGCCAGCAGTACGAGGTGGGGGAGTGCCTACGAGCAGTACTTC. Protein product: CASSTRWGSAYEQYF.

This clonotype has more than one count but fewer than ten. The rearrangement links TRBV11-3 to TRBJ2-5; D not certain. The V end was cut by 3 bases, the J end by 2 bases, with 7 bases between. CDR3 length equals 13 residues. Germline CDR1 is SGHNT and CDR2 is YENEEA. The CDR3 loop is CASSFSQQETQYF. In DNA, the CDR3 is TGTGCCAGCAGCTTTAGCCAACAAGAGACCCAGTACTTC.

V gene TRBV6-5 combines with J gene TRBJ2-5; 12 bases are a match to TRBD2. This CDR3 is built from 17 residues. Germline V gene data show CDR1 as MNHEY and CDR2 as SVGAGI. The trim removed 0 bases at V and 5 bases at J, leaving 7 bases unmatched. The CDR3 DNA sequence: TGTGCCAGCAGTTACTCGGCTAGCGGGGGGGCTAGGGAGACCCAGTACTTC. Its protein product is CASSYSASGGARETQYF.